This entry lists 20 T cell receptor beta chains sequenced from one sample in a study of T cell clusters in autoimmune cytopenias. TRB was amplified by touch-down multiplex PCR, primer pools A and B combined. TCRdb re-called the multiplex PCR reads and shows each CDR3 protein once, DNA omitted. The sample includes around 9,700 distinct CDR3 sequences. TRB amplification used roughly 250 ng of peripheral blood genomic DNA. These same records also appear under a second study, on T cell repertoires in aging, cancer and after chemotherapy.

The sequencing input was peripheral blood. The receptors stem from a human donor in good health.

This chain joins TRBV20-1 and TRBJ1-5; the TRBD1 assignment by TCRdb is unverifiable without DNA. The CDR3 has 15 residues. Germline values: CDR1 DFQATT, CDR2 SNEGSKA (reference sequence). CDR3: CSASNSGEGGQPQHF.

The chain links TRBV7-2 to TRBJ2-4; lacking DNA, the TRBD1 call made by TCRdb goes unchecked. The CDR3 length is 15 residues. Germline CDR1 reads SGHTA; CDR2 reads FQGNSA. The chain's CDR3 is CASSETRGVRNIQYF.

Judged by frequency, this clonotype is medium-sized. V is TRBV6-5 and J is TRBJ1-1; with no DNA, the TCRdb D assignment of TRBD1 cannot be verified. The CDR3 is 14 amino acids. CDR1 is MNHEY, CDR2 SVGAGI, per germline. CDR3 sequence reads: CASRPGQGRSEAFF.

This clonotype is labeled medium-sized based on frequency. The rearrangement links TRBV7-9 to TRBJ1-1; the D call of TRBD1 rests on TCRdb alone, since no DNA is present to check it. The CDR3 consists of 15 residues. Germline CDR1 reads SEHNR; CDR2 reads FQNEAQ (reference sequence). The CDR3 region is CASSLSVLSGTEAFF.

The CDR3 is CASSWTGGRNTGELFF. This sequence joins TRBV7-2 and TRBJ2-2; TCRdb's assignment of TRBD1 cannot be checked, as there is no DNA. Looked up from germline, CDR1 is SGHTA and CDR2 is FQGNSA. The CDR3 covers 16 residues.

The chain carries TRBV9 and TRBJ2-3; TCRdb reports TRBD1, a call that lacks DNA to check it against. The CDR3 has 13 amino acids. Germline CDR1 is SGDLS and CDR2 is YYNGEE. The CDR3 region is CASSGRDIDTQYF.

This clonotype is called medium-sized based on its frequency. The genes are TRBV19 and TRBJ1-5; there is no DNA to check the TCRdb D call of TRBD1. The CDR3 length is 14 residues. Germline values: CDR1 LNHDA, CDR2 SQIVND (reference sequence). CDR3 region: CASSTQGTHQPQHF.

The V and J genes are TRBV5-1 and TRBJ2-2. Per the germline V gene, CDR1 is SGHRS and CDR2 is YFSETQ. CDR3 length equals 13 residues. The CDR3 protein is CASSLGTVGELFF.

This clonotype is deemed medium-sized by its frequency. V and J are TRBV15 and TRBJ2-1; TCRdb gives TRBD2 as the D gene, but with no DNA this cannot be confirmed. The germline CDR1 and CDR2 sequences are LNHNV and YYDKDF (reference sequence). This CDR3 has 14 amino acids. The CDR3 loop is CATSGGSSYNEQFF.

V and J are TRBV20-1 and TRBJ2-3. The CDR3 consists of 12 residues. CDR1 is DFQATT and CDR2 is SNEGSKA in the germline V gene (reference sequence). The CDR3 loop is CSASRSADTQYF.

The V call is TRBV2, the J call TRBJ1-4. The CDR3 sequence is 16 residues long. From germline, CDR1 is SNHLY and CDR2 FYNNEI. The CDR3 sequence is CASSEAQRTHNEKLFF.

V usage is TRBV9 and J usage is TRBJ1-2. This CDR3 is built from 14 residues. The germline V gene has CDR1 SGDLS and CDR2 YYNGEE. The CDR3 loop reads CASSVAGSLHGYTF. The full variable domain, in which reference TRBV9 and TRBJ1-2 provide the parts outside the CDR3, is DSGVTQTPKHLITATGQRVTLRCSPRSGDLSVYWYQQSLDQGLQFLIQYYNGEERAKGNILERFSAQQFPDLHSELNLSSLELGDSALYFCASSVAGSLHGYTFGSGTRLTVV.

V and J are TRBV28 and TRBJ1-2. The CDR3 is 14 residues long. Per germline, CDR1 MDHEN and CDR2 SYDVKM. This CDR3 is CASSFRDFRRGYTF.

V and J are TRBV5-1 and TRBJ1-3. The germline V gene has CDR1 SGHRS and CDR2 YFSETQ. The CDR3 is 12 amino acids. The CDR3 reads CASSLAGNTIYF.

V gene TRBV7-9 combines with J gene TRBJ2-5; TCRdb reports TRBD2, a call that lacks DNA to check it against. Germline CDR1 reads SEHNR; CDR2 reads FQNEAQ (reference sequence). The CDR3 has 16 residues. The CDR3: CASSGGETSEQETQYF.

The CDR3 spells CASSLGTTGTGEKLFF. The J gene is TRBJ1-4, the V gene TRBV5-4; TCRdb gives TRBD1 as the D gene, but with no DNA this cannot be confirmed. The CDR3 has 16 residues. The germline V gene has CDR1 SGHNT and CDR2 YYREEE (reference sequence).

This clonotype is classed as medium-sized by frequency. V and J are TRBV7-2 and TRBJ2-7; with no DNA, the TCRdb D assignment of TRBD1 cannot be verified. The CDR3 has 14 amino acids. Per the germline V gene, CDR1 is SGHTA and CDR2 is FQGNSA. The CDR3 here is CASRLAGGPAEQYF. Supplemented by reference TRBV7-2 and TRBJ2-7, the full variable domain reads GAGVSQSPSNKVTEKGKDVELRCDPISGHTALYWYRQSLGQGLEFLIYFQGNSAPDKSGLPSDRFSAERTGGSVSTLTIQRTQQEDSAVYLCASRLAGGPAEQYFGPGTRLTVT.

This clonotype shows up as medium-sized by frequency. The J gene is TRBJ2-7, the V gene TRBV5-4; TCRdb indicates TRBD1, and absent DNA this call remains unverified. Germline CDR1 reads SGHNT; CDR2 reads YYREEE (reference sequence). The CDR3 runs to 13 residues. The CDR3 is CASSLVGGYEQYF.

By frequency, this clonotype registers medium-sized (0.01 to 0.1%). The rearrangement links TRBV27 to TRBJ1-6; the D call of TRBD1 rests on TCRdb alone, since no DNA is present to check it. The V gene's germline CDR1 is MNHEY and CDR2 SMNVEV (reference sequence). This CDR3 comprises 15 residues. The CDR3 loop is CASRLAGAENSPLHF.

The gene calls are TRBV7-3 and TRBJ2-1. Germline lookup yields CDR1 SGHTA and CDR2 FQGTGA. CDR3 length: 13 amino acids. CDR3 in amino acids: CASSPTWGNEQFF.